This entry features one T cell receptor beta chain sequence. This clone's antigen is unknown. Base qualities are not at hand, and no much larger clone is one base apart. CDR1 and CDR2, looked up from the germline V gene, are MNHNS and SASEGT. The CDR3 holds 15 amino acids from the cysteine to the phenylalanine. Only the CDR3 part of the read is kept: 45 bases, read in frame from the first base. V is clipped by 2 bases and J by 4 bases, and the sequence between their germline boundaries is 14 bases long. This sample is part of a study of cytomegalovirus exposure and HLA in healthy donors (dated by TCRdb to between 2016 and 2019). About the full investigation: According to an earlier analysis of 450 to 650 of the donors, about 179 million T cells yielded roughly 110 million unique TCR beta sequences and 276 Gb of sequence data. The T cell repertoires of under 700 subjects were profiled by immunosequencing and related to cytomegalovirus serostatus. Rather than drawing on any new phenotypic data, the later analysis identified candidate immune exposures from TCR beta sequences and the way those sequences occurred across donors. Donor age, sex, ethnicity and CMV serostatus were collected together with the repertoire data. A later genetic analysis took genome-wide SNP genotypes for about 55% of the roughly 700 donors and used that subset as a discovery cohort. To study patterns of TCR occurrence, a later analysis re-analyzed previously published TCR beta repertoires from 666 donors and added high-resolution HLA genotyping. The number of donors typed differed by locus, with about 629-630 for A, B, C, DRB1 and DQB1, roughly 550 for DQA1, 600 to 610 for DPA1, and some 470 for DPB1. An early release that covered about 600 HLA-typed donors contained about 300 gigabases of sequencing data and about 93 million unique TCR sequences. The study aimed to test whether signatures of past pathogen exposure could be identified by cataloging public T cell receptors. Four or five DR-DQ haplotypes were handled as single units for association and clustering because linkage in the cohort was strong. All discovery cohort repertoires had been generated on a single sequencing platform. An earlier analysis of fewer than 700 of the donors applied high-throughput TCR beta sequencing to assess whether each TCR beta V gene segment acted as functional or pseudogenic. HLA typing covered class I and class II loci at four-digit resolution. Among approximately 370 genotyped donors of the cohort, an average of roughly 230,000 unique TCR beta nucleotide sequences was sequenced per donor, of which about 18% were non-productive. In addition to the first cohort of 666 subjects, a separate validation cohort of approximately 110 different subjects was used. Among the roughly 390 genotyped donors, approximately 76% belonged to the genetic ancestry cluster associated with self-reported Caucasian donors. High-throughput TCR immunosequencing, statistical association of individual TCRs with disease status, and machine learning were combined to predict cytomegalovirus infection status. On the study overall, not on this receptor specifically: A total of fewer than 200 TCR beta chains were listed by the study as associated with cytomegalovirus. The presence/absence analyses assumed that sequencing depth was roughly uniform across donors, and that assumption may not be true. In a later analysis, TCR association rates were found to vary across HLA loci, with the most associated TCRs seen for DRB1 alleles and the fewest for HLA-C alleles. A further reported finding was that TCR beta sequences accurately predicted the HLA-A and HLA-B alleles for most subjects in the first cohort. The earlier analysis of some 540 of the donors excluded seventeen rarely observed V segments, including chromosome 9 orphons, because counts were too low. Correlated functional status among segregating V segments might be attributable to linkage disequilibrium, but an unknown experimental factor could not be ruled out. A later analysis found that HLA-associated TCR beta chains were more clonally expanded and had lower generation probabilities than equally common non-associated chains. In a later genetic analysis, a missense DCLRE1C variant was associated with V-gene and J-gene trimming of TCR beta chains, and the association was replicated in an independent cohort. The authors suggested that the approach could potentially be extended to other disease states and immunological phenotypes. For the cohort, immune exposure information was limited to CMV serostatus. When HLA alleles, especially DR and DQ, strongly co-occurred, attributing TCR associations to individual alleles was difficult. A later analysis found that most CMV-associated TCR beta chains appeared HLA-restricted, with HLA associations seemingly driven largely by CMV exposure. The classifier was reported to diagnose cytomegalovirus status with high specificity and sensitivity in both the original cohort and the validation cohort. Because HLA typing was unavailable for some donors at each locus, only the typed subset was used in association tests. Because the 87-base-pair reads could not distinguish some IMGT-functional V segments, including TRBV6-2 and TRBV6-3, those segments were excluded. A later analysis associated about 18,000 TCR beta sequences with specific HLA alleles at a false discovery rate of 0.05. According to a later analysis, parvovirus B19, influenza, CMV and Epstein-Barr virus appeared linked to several top co-occurrence clusters. In a later genetic analysis, fewer N-insertions in productive TCRs were reported among donors in an Asian-associated ancestry cluster than the approximately 670-donor mean. In vitro tests confirmed that a few of the cytomegalovirus-associated TCR beta chains recognize cytomegalovirus antigens. Only TCR beta chains were sequenced in this cohort, and the absence of alpha or paired-chain data limited detectable features. The sequencing pipeline was judged likely to have produced a cluster of highly shared sequence variants as a technical artifact. Most TCR sequences were observed very rarely across donors, whereas some public TCRs were present in many individuals. An earlier analysis of 450 to 750 of the donors showed that most TCR beta V segments appeared in productive rearrangements either about 87% or about 30% of the time, which broadly matched IMGT annotations.

The library was obtained by the immunoSEQ multiplex PCR assay. For the multiplex PCR, a mixture combining 60 forward primers for TCR Vbeta segments and 13 reverse primers for TCR Jbeta segments was used. The CDR3 region of rearranged TCR beta genes was amplified from genomic DNA with a multiplex PCR assay. The Illumina HiSeq System was used to sequence the amplified TCR beta libraries as 87-base-pair reads. The authors' analysis ran thus. In a later analysis, 70 million to 95 million unique TCR beta chains were counted across the approximately 670 repertoires, and roughly 10 million of these chains were shared by at least two donors. Raw reads were error-corrected and collapsed into unique sequences with a nearest-neighbor algorithm that merged closely related sequences to remove PCR and sequencing errors. Alignment of CDR3 sequences to IMGT reference sequences was used to assign V, D and J gene segments. For a sequence to be retained, a match of at least six nucleotides was required to both a V gene segment and a J gene segment. Rearrangements were called productive when the CDR3 lacked stop codons and stayed in frame with V and J; all others were non-productive. CDR3 was defined by IMGT convention, running from the second conserved V-encoded cysteine to the conserved J-encoded phenylalanine. The earlier analysis of 500 to 650 of the donors excluded any sequence lacking an unambiguous match to a single V gene segment. In an earlier analysis of 587 of the donors, a V segment was called functional when productive rearrangements were above 56.7%, and segregating when the standard deviation between donors exceeded 5%. A statistical classification framework was built for diagnosing cytomegalovirus status from the catalog of TCR beta chain sequences. In a later analysis, V and J genes were assigned by comparing TCR nucleotide sequences against IMGT/GENE-DB human TR gene sequences. The TCRdist pipeline was used in a later analysis to assign CDR3 sequences and most-parsimonious VDJ recombination scenarios. A later analysis defined each TCR beta chain by its CDR3 amino acid sequence plus V-gene family, and excluded reads lacking a unique V-gene family. In a later analysis, around 650 highly shared, low-generation-probability nucleotide sequences were removed to address suspected cross-contamination and a sequencing artifact. For each public chain, a later analysis derived a clonal expansion index from normalized ranks of inferred template counts within each repertoire. Generation probabilities in a later analysis came from a VDJ recombination model fitted to out-of-frame rearrangements, and those results were checked against IGoR. A later analysis scored TCR-TCR, TCR-HLA and TCR-CMV co-occurrence with hypergeometric tests, applying a repertoire-size bias correction to TCR pairs. To estimate false discovery rates, a later analysis permuted the HLA or CMV assignments 20 times. In a later analysis, co-occurring TCRs were grouped using DBSCAN, with TCRdist sequence similarity added in when clustering inside HLA-allele-positive subsets. Repertoires with fewer than 30,000 or more than 120,000 public chains, plus five repertoires with anomalous nucleotide sharing, were excluded from co-occurrence clustering. TCRdb took over this immuneACCESS table, retaining in-frame rearrangements with V and J assigned. Such tables are incomplete; in checked studies, under half of the missing clones stem from an unresolved V gene, and the remainder is unexplained. That table is the source of V, J and clone size, and D and trimming were worked out from the DNA. Here the sample has 150,000 to 200,000 clones; over 70% occur a single time. Roughly 7.4% of the sample is held by the ten biggest clonotypes.

The cohort consisted of approximately 670 healthy bone marrow donors. Cohort members were all nominally healthy when sampled, although unrecorded immune exposures were likely present. The donor was CMV seropositive and belonged to the group of over 250 seropositive cohort members. Every donor gave a peripheral blood sample, and the peripheral blood mononuclear cells from that sample were used for TCR beta sequencing. Genomic DNA extraction from the blood cell samples was performed with the Qiagen DNeasy Blood Extraction Kit. This receptor was obtained from a male donor in good health and CMV-seropositive. The specimen was PBMCs. The chain is assembled from TRBV6-1 and TRBJ1-1; the D gene cannot be resolved reliably. The nucleotides read TGTGCCAGCAGTGAACCTAGGTTCGGCGGCACTGAAGCTTTCTTT. This yields the protein CASSEPRFGGTEAFF.